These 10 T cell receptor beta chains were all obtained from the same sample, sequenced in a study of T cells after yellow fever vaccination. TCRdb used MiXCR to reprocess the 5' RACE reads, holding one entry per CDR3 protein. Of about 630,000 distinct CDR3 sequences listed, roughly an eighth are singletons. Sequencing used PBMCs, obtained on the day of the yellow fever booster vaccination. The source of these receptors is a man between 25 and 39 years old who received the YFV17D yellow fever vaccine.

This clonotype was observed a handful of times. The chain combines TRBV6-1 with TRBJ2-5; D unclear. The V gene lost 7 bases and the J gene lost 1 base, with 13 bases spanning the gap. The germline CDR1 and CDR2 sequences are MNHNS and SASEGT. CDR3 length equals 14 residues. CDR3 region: CASNFPSVQETQYF. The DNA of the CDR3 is TGTGCCAGCAACTTCCCTTCTGTCCAAGAGACCCAGTACTTC.

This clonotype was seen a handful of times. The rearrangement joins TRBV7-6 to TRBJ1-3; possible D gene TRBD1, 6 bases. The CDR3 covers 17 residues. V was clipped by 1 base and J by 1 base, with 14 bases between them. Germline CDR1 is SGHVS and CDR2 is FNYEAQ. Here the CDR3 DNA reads TGTGCCAGCAGCTTAGGGGCATGGGGGCGTTCTGGAAACACCATATATTTT. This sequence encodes CASSLGAWGRSGNTIYF.

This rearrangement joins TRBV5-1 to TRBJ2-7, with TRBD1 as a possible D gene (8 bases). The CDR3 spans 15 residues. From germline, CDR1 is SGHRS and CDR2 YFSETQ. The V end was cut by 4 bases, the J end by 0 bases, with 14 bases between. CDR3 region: CASSRTGRDSYEQYF. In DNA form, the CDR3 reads TGCGCCAGCAGCCGGACAGGGAGGGACTCCTACGAGCAGTACTTC.

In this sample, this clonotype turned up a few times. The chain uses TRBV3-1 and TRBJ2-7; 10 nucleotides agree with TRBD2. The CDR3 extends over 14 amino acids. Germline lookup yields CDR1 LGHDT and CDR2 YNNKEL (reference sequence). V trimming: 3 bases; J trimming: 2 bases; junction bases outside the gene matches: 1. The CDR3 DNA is TGTGCCAGCAGCCACCTAGCGGGAGCCTACGAGCAGTACTTC. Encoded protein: CASSHLAGAYEQYF.

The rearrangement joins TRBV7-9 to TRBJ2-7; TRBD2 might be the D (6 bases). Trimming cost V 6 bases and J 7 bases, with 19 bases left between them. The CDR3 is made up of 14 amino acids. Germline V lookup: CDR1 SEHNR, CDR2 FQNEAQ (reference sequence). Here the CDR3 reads CASSIREFGWEQYF. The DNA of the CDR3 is TGTGCCAGCAGTATCCGGGAGTTTGGATGGGAGCAGTACTTC.

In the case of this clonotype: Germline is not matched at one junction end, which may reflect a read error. The CDR3 is CSARPGLAHYNVQFF. The CDR3 nucleotides read TGCAGTGCTAGACCCGGACTAGCGCATTACAATGTGCAGTTCTTC. V usage is TRBV20-1 and J usage is TRBJ2-1; 9 nucleotides agree with TRBD2. Germline V gene data show CDR1 as DFQATT and CDR2 as SNEGSKA (reference sequence). The CDR3 contains 15 residues.

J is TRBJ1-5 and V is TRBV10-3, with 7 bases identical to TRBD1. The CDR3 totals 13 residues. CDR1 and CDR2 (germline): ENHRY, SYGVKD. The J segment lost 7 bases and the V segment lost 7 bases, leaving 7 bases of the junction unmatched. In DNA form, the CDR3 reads TGTGCCATCACCCCAGGGGGTGGACAGCCCCAGCATTTT. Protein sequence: CAITPGGGQPQHF.

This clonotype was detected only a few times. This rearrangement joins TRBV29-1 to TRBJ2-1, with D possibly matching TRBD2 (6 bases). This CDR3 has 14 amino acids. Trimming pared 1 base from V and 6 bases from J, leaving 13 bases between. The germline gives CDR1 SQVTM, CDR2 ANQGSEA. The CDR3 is CSVEARATSNEQFF. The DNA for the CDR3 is TGCAGCGTTGAAGCTCGTGCGACTAGCAATGAGCAGTTCTTC.

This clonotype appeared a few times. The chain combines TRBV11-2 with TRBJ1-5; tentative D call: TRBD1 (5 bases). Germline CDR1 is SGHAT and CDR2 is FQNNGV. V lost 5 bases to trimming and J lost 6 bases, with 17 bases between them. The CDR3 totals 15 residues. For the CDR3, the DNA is TGTGCCAGCAGCCCTGGGGTGGCAGGGCTTCAGCCCCAGCATTTT. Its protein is CASSPGVAGLQPQHF.

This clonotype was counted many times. CDR3 coding DNA: TGTGCCAGCAGCCAGGAGTCCGTCCTAGCGGGTGTCTGGAGCGAGCAGTACTTC. As protein: CASSQESVLAGVWSEQYF. The chain combines TRBV3-1 with TRBJ2-7, with 8 positions matching TRBD2. The V and J ends lost 3 bases and 6 bases, in that order; junction bases with no gene match: 19. The CDR3 runs to 18 residues. CDR1 is LGHDT and CDR2 is YNNKEL in the germline V gene (reference sequence).